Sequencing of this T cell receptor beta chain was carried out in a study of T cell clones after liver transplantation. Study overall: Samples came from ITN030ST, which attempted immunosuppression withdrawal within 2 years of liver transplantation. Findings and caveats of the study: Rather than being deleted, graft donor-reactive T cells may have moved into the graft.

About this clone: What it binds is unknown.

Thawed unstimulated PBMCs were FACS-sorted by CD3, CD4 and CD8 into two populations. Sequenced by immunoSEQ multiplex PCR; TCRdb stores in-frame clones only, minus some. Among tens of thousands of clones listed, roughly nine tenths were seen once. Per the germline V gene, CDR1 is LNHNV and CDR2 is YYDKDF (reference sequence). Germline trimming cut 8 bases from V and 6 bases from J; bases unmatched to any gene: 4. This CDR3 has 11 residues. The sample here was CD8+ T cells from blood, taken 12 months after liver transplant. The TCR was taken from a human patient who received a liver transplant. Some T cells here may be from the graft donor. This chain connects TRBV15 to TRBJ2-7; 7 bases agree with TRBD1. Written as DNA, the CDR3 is TGTGCCACCGAGGGGGACAGCGAGCAGTACTTC. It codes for CATEGDSEQYF.